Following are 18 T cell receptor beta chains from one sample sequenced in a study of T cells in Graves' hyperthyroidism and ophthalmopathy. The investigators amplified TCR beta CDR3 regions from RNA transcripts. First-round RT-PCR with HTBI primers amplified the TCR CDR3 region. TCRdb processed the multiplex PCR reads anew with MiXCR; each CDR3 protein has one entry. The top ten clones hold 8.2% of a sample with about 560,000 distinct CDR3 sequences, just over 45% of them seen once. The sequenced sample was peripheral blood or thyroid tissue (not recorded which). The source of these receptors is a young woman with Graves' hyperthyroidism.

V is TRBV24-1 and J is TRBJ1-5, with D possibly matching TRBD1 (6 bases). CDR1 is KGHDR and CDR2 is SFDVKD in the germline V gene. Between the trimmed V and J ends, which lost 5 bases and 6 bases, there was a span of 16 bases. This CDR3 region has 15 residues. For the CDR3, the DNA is TGTGCCACCAGTGCTATACAGGGCGTGGGTCAGCCCCAGCATTTT. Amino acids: CATSAIQGVGQPQHF.

The DNA of the CDR3 is TGCAGTGCTAGGCTGGCGGGAGAAAAACTGTTTTTT. Its protein product is CSARLAGEKLFF. The V call is TRBV20-1, the J call TRBJ1-4, with no clear D. Trimming took 3 bases from V and 8 from J, leaving 10 bases between them. From germline, CDR1 is DFQATT and CDR2 SNEGSKA (reference sequence). This CDR3 is 12 amino acids long.

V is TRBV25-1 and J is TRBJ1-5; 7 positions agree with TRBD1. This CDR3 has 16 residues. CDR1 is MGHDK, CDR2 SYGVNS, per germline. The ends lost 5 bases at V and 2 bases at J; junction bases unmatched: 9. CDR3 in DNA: TGTGCCAGCAGTCCAGGGGGATGGCTGGGCAATCAGCCCCAGCATTTT. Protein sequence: CASSPGGWLGNQPQHF.

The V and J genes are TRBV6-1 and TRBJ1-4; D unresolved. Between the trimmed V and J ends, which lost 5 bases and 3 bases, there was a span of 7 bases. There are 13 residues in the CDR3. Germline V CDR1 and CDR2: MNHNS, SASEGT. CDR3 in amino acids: CASSFIPNEKLFF. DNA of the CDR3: TGTGCCAGCAGTTTCATCCCTAATGAAAAACTGTTTTTT.

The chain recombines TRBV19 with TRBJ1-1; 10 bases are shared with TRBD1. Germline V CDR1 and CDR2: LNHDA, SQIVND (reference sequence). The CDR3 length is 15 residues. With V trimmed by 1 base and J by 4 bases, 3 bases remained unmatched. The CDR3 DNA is TGTGCCAGTAGTATAGCCGGGACAGGGGCCACTGAAGCTTTCTTT. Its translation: CASSIAGTGATEAFF.

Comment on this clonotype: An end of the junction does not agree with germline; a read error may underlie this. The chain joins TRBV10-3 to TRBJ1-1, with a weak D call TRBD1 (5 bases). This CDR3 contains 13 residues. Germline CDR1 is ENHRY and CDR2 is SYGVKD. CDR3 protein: CAISGGGNTGAFF. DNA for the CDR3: TGTGCCATCAGTGGGGGGGGGAACACTGGAGCTTTCTTT.

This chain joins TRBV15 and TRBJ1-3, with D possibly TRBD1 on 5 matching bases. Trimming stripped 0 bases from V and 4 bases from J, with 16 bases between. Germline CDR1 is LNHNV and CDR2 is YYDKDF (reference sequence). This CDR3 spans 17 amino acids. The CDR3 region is CATSRESAGPGGNTIYF. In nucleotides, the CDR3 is TGTGCCACCAGCAGAGAATCCGCGGGCCCAGGGGGAAACACCATATATTTT.

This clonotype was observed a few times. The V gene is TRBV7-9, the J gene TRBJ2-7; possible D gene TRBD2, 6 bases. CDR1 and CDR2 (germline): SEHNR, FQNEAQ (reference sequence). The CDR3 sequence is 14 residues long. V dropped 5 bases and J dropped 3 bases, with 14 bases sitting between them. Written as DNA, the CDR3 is TGTGCCAGCAGCGACACCAGGGAGGACTACGAGCAGTACTTC. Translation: CASSDTREDYEQYF.

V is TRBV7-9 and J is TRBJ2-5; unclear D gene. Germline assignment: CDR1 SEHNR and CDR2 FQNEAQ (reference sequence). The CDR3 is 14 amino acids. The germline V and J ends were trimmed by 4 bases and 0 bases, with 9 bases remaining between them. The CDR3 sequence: CASSSGRYQETQYF. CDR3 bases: TGTGCCAGCAGCTCCGGGCGGTACCAAGAGACCCAGTACTTC.

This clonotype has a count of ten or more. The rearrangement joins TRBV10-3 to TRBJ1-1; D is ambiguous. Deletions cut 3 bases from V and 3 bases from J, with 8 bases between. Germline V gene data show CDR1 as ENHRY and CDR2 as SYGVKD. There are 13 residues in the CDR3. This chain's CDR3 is CAISEFKDTEAFF. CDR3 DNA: TGTGCCATCAGTGAATTCAAGGACACTGAAGCTTTCTTT.

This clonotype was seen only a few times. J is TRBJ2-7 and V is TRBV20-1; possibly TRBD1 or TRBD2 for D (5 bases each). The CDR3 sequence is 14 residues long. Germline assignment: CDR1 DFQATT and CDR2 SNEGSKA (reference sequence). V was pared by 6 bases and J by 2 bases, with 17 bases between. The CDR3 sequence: CSAPAPGRPYEQYF. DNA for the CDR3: TGCAGTGCCCCTGCTCCGGGACGGCCCTACGAGCAGTACTTC.

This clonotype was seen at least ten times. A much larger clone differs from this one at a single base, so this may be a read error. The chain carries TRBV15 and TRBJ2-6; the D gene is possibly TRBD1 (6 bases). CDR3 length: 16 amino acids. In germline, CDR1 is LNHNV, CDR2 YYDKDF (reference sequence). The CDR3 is CATSRTGRSGTNVLTF. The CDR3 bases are TGTGCCACCAGTAGAACAGGGCGCTCTGGGACCAACGTCCTGACTTTC.

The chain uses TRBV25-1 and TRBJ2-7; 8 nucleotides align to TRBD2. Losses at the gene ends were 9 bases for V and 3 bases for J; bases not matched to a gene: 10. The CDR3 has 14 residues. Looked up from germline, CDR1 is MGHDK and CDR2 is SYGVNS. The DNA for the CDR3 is TGTGCCAGAGCTGACAGCGGGAGTCTCTACGAGCAGTACTTC. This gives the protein CARADSGSLYEQYF.

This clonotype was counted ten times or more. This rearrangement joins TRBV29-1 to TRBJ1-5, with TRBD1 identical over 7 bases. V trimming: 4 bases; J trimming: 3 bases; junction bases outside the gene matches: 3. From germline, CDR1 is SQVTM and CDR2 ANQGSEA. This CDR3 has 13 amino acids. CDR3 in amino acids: CSVVGQYNQPQHF. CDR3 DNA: TGCAGCGTTGTGGGACAGTACAATCAGCCCCAGCATTTT.

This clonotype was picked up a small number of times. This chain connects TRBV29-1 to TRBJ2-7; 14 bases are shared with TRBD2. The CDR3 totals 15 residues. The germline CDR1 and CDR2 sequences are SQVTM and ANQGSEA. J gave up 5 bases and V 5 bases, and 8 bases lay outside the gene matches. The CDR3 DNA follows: TGCAGCGTTTCAGACGGGACTAGCGGGAGCCACGAGCAGTACTTC. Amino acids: CSVSDGTSGSHEQYF.

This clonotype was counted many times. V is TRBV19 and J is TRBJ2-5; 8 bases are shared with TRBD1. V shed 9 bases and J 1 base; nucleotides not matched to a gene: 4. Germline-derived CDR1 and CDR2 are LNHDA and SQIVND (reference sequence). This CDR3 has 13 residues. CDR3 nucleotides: TGTGCCAGCAACGACAGGGGCCAAGAGACCCAGTACTTC. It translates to CASNDRGQETQYF.

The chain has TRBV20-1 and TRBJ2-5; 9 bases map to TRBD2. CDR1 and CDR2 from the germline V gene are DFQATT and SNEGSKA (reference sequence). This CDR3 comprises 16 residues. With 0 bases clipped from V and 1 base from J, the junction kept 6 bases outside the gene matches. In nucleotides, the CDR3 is TGCAGTGCTAGAGATCCGGGACTAGCAGGCCAAGAGACCCAGTACTTC. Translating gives CSARDPGLAGQETQYF.

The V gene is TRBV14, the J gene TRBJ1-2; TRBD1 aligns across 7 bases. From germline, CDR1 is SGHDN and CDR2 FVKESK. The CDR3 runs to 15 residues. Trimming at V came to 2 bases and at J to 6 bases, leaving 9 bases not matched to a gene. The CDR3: CASSQTQTGINGYTF. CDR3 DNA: TGTGCCAGCAGCCAAACTCAGACAGGGATTAATGGCTACACCTTC.